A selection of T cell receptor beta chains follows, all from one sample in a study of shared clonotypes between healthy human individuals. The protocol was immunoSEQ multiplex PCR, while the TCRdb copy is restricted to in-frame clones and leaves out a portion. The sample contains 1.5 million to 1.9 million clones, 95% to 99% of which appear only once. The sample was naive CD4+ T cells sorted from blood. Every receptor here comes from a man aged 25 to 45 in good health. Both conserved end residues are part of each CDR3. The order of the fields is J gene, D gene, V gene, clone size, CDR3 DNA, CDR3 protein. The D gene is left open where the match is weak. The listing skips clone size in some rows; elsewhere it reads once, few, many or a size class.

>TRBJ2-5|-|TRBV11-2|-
TGTGCCAGCAGCCCCCCCTATGAGACCCAGTACTTC
CASSPPYETQYF
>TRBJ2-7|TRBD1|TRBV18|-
TGTGCCAGCTCACCGCGACAGGGGATTTCCTACGAGCAGTACTTC
CASSPRQGISYEQYF
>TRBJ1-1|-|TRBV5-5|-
TGTGCCAGCAGCTTGAAGGGGAACACTGAAGCTTTCTTT
CASSLKGNTEAFF
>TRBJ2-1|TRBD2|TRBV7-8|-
TGTGCCAGCAGCTTAGGGCTAGCGGGTAACAATGAGCAGTTCTTC
CASSLGLAGNNEQFF
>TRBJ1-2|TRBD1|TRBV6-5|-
TGTGCCAGCAGTGAAAACAGGGGCCGCTACACCTTC
CASSENRGRYTF
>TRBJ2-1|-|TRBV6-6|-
TGTGCCAGCAGTAAATCTCGGACCACCAGGGAGCAGTTCTTC
CASSKSRTTREQFF
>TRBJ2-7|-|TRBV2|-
TGTGCCATAAGACAAACGTCCGACGAGCAGTACTTC
CAIRQTSDEQYF
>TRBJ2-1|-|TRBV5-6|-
TGTGCCAGCAGATGGGGACTCAATGAGCAGTTCTTC
CASRWGLNEQFF
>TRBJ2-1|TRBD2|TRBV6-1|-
TGTGCCAGCAGTGAAGTATACGGGGGAGGGCCCCACAATGAGCAGTTCTTC
CASSEVYGGGPHNEQFF
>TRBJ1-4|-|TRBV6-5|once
TGTGCCACGCAGACAGCGTTTAATGAAAAACTGTTTTTT
CATQTAFNEKLFF
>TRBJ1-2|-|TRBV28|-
TGTGCCAGCAGTTTGGGGGATTACAACTATGGCTACACCTTC
CASSLGDYNYGYTF
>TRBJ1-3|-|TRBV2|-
TGTGCCGGAAGAGACCTCGGGACCTCCTCTGGAAACACCATATATTTT
CAGRDLGTSSGNTIYF
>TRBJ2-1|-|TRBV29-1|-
TGCAGCGTTGAAGATCGAGGGTACAGCTCCTACAATGAGCAGTTCTTC
CSVEDRGYSSYNEQFF
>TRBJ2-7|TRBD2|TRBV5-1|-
TGCGCCAGCAGCTTGGGTCTAGCGGACGAGCAGTACTTC
CASSLGLADEQYF
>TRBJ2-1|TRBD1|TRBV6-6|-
TGTGCCAGCAGTTACCGGGACAGGGTTTTCAATGAGCAGTTCTTC
CASSYRDRVFNEQFF
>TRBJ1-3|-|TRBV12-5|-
TGTGCTAGTGCCCATGGTGGGGGAAACACCATATATTTT
CASAHGGGNTIYF
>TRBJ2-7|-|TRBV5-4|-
TGTGCCAGCAGCTTGGAAGAGGGGTACAAGCAGTACTTC
CASSLEEGYKQYF
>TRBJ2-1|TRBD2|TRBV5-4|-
TGTGCCAGCAGCTTTGATCTAGCGGGGGACCACAATGAGCAGTTCTTC
CASSFDLAGDHNEQFF
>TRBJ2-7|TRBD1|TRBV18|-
TGTGCCAGCTCACCAACCGGGACAGAGTACGAGCAGTACTTC
CASSPTGTEYEQYF
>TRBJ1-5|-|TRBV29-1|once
TGCAGCGTTTCGGGGTATCCCAATCAGCCCCAGCATTTT
CSVSGYPNQPQHF
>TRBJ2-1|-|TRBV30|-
TGTGCCTGGAGTACCGCTAGGAGTGAGCAGTTCTTC
CAWSTARSEQFF
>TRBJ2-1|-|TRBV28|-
TGTGCCAGCTTCGGGGTTGTTGGAGGGAGTTTCTACAATGAGCAGTTCTTC
CASFGVVGGSFYNEQFF
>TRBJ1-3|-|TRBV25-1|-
TGTGCCAGCAGTGAAGCCGACAGTGCTGGAAACACCATATATTTT
CASSEADSAGNTIYF
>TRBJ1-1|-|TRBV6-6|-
TGTGCCAGCAGTTACCAAAGACTCCAAGGTACTGAAGCTTTCTTT
CASSYQRLQGTEAFF
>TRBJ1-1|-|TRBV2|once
TGTGCCAGCAGTTATAGAAAGGGACTTCGAGGGAACACTGAAGCTTTCTTT
CASSYRKGLRGNTEAFF
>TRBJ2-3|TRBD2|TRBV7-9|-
TGTGCCAGCAGCCGTATAGCGGGAGGCAAATTCACAGATACGCAGTATTTT
CASSRIAGGKFTDTQYF